Here is one T cell receptor (beta chain) with its context. Other DNA sequences in this sample translate to the same CDR3. This record comes from a study of blood T cell repertoires in COVID-19. As for the study in general: T cells, B-cell-depleted T cells, or PBMCs supplied cDNA or gDNA.

Assay: immunoSEQ multiplex PCR; the TCRdb copy retains only in-frame clones and omits some. The table records about 300,000 clones, around 88% of them present only once. This CDR3 contains 13 residues. The ends were cut back, 1 base at V and 6 bases at J, with 8 bases in the middle. Per the germline V gene, CDR1 is SGHTA and CDR2 is FQGNSA. This TCR was recovered from a woman aged 25 to 39 with COVID-19, enrolled during active disease. The chain uses TRBV7-2 and TRBJ2-3; D is undetermined. The specimen was peripheral blood. CDR3 protein: CASSLGAEDTQYF. CDR3 nucleotides: TGTGCCAGCAGCTTAGGGGCTGAGGATACGCAGTATTTT.